This T cell receptor beta chain was profiled in a study of cytomegalovirus exposure and HLA in healthy donors. Points from the study as a whole: Cytomegalovirus association was assigned to under 200 TCR beta chains.

V shed 5 bases and J 13 bases; nucleotides not matched to a gene: 13. The CDR3 spans 14 residues. Germline values: CDR1 SGHTA, CDR2 FQGNSA. In regard to this clone: The target antigen is unknown.

It was with 60 Vbeta and 13 Jbeta primers that the PCR ran. Assay: immunoSEQ multiplex PCR; the TCRdb copy retains only in-frame clones and omits some. The sample holds 150,000 to 200,000 clones, 9.5% to 15% seen once. Sequenced sample: PBMCs. The sequence came from a man over 45 in good health and CMV-seropositive. The V gene is TRBV7-2, the J gene TRBJ1-1; 10 nucleotides agree with TRBD1. The CDR3 region is CASSRNRDRGFGFF. The CDR3 DNA sequence: TGTGCCAGCAGCCGGAACCGGGACAGGGGTTTTGGTTTCTTT.